This record concerns one T cell receptor beta chain sequence. Antigen specificity is unknown. The CDR3 runs to 14 residues. The germline V gene encodes CDR1 SGHTA and CDR2 FQGNSA. Between the trimmed V and J ends, which lost 5 bases and 4 bases, there was a span of 13 bases. Investigators reverse transcribed all isolated RNA, so they sequenced expressed TCRB transcripts. For naive, central memory and regulatory T cell samples, reads averaged around 3.8 million. Data came from immunoSEQ multiplex PCR; TCRdb stores just in-frame clones and leaves some out. Of roughly 330,000 clones in the sample, approximately 9.9% are singletons; the top ten hold 0.015%. Every single donor gave one heparinised blood draw, and these averaged roughly 120 mL. The data are from a study of beta chain features in type 1 diabetes. Findings and caveats of the study: The study found fewer insertions and more deletions at VDJ junctions in type 1 diabetes patients.

The source is a woman between 25 and 40 years old in good health. The rearrangement uses TRBV7-2 and TRBJ2-3; no definite D call. Sequencing was carried out using naive CD4+ T cells from blood. The CDR3 bases are TGTGCCAGCAGCCGATCCGTTTTAGCAGATACGCAGTATTTT. Its translation: CASSRSVLADTQYF. Full variable domain (outside the CDR3, taken from reference TRBV7-2 and TRBJ2-3): GAGVSQSPSNKVTEKGKDVELRCDPISGHTALYWYRQSLGQGLEFLIYFQGNSAPDKSGLPSDRFSAERTGGSVSTLTIQRTQQEDSAVYLCASSRSVLADTQYFGPGTRLTVL.